Below, 24 T cell receptor beta chains from the same sample are listed, as sequenced in a study of cytomegalovirus exposure and HLA in healthy donors. Researchers ran the PCR with 60 Vbeta and 13 Jbeta primers. Clones were read by immunoSEQ multiplex PCR, and TCRdb kept only the in-frame ones, dropping some. The sample lists around 150,000 clones; around 63% were seen once. The source material was PBMCs. The receptors were sampled from a human donor in good health.

This clone has just one count. V usage is TRBV7-2 and J usage is TRBJ1-1, with 7 bases fitting TRBD1. Trimming cost V 5 bases and J 10 bases; bases outside gene matches: 10. Germline V lookup: CDR1 SGHTA, CDR2 FQGNSA. The CDR3 spans 13 residues. CDR3 nucleotides: TGTGCCAGCAGCCAGTGGACAGGCGGGGTAGCTTTCTTT. Its protein is CASSQWTGGVAFF. The variable domain in full, completed from reference TRBV7-2 and TRBJ1-1, reads GAGVSQSPSNKVTEKGKDVELRCDPISGHTALYWYRQSLGQGLEFLIYFQGNSAPDKSGLPSDRFSAERTGGSVSTLTIQRTQQEDSAVYLCASSQWTGGVAFFGQGTRLTVV.

This chain uses TRBV13 with TRBJ1-1, with a tentative D call TRBD1 (6 bases). V was trimmed by 4 bases and J by 1 base, leaving 10 bases between them. The germline V gene has CDR1 PRHDT and CDR2 FYEKMQ (reference sequence). This CDR3 contains 14 residues. The CDR3 coding sequence is TGTGCCAGCAGCTCCACAGGGTCGAACACTGAAGCTTTCTTT. This translates into CASSSTGSNTEAFF.

The chain recombines TRBV18 with TRBJ2-5; possibly TRBD1 for D (5 bases). Between the trimmed V and J ends, which lost 6 bases and 3 bases, there was a span of 11 bases. Germline-derived CDR1 and CDR2 are KGHSH and LQKENI. The CDR3 loop spans 13 amino acids. DNA for the CDR3: TGTGCCAGCTCCCCCACAGGTGAAGAGACCCAGTACTTC. Translating it yields CASSPTGEETQYF.

A single count supports this clone. The chain joins TRBV10-3 to TRBJ2-2, with 10 bases lining up with TRBD1. Germline CDR1 and CDR2: ENHRY and SYGVKD. This CDR3 is 15 amino acids long. V lost 3 bases, J lost 6 bases, and 4 bases stayed unmatched. CDR3 region: CAISDWDRGSGELFF. CDR3 nucleotide sequence: TGTGCCATCAGTGACTGGGACAGGGGTTCCGGGGAGCTGTTTTTT.

This chain joins TRBV11-2 and TRBJ2-5, with D possibly being TRBD1 (6 bases). Germline V gene lookup returns CDR1 SGHAT and CDR2 FQNNGV. The CDR3 is 15 amino acids. V was cut by 1 base and J by 1 base, with 10 bases left in between. CDR3 sequence: CASSLVMDSQETQYF. Here the CDR3 DNA reads TGTGCCAGCAGCTTAGTGATGGACAGCCAAGAGACCCAGTACTTC.

This clone occurred a few times. The chain uses TRBV10-3 and TRBJ2-1; TRBD1 matches at 7 bases. CDR1 is ENHRY and CDR2 is SYGVKD in the germline V gene. The CDR3 sequence is 15 residues long. V shed 6 bases, J shed 12 bases, and the junction held 17 bases outside the gene matches. The CDR3 here is CAIRLTGQPRGGQFF. As DNA, the CDR3 is TGTGCCATCAGACTAACGGGACAGCCGCGTGGAGGGCAGTTCTTC.

The chain employs TRBV10-3 and TRBJ1-5; D unclear. Germline-derived CDR1 and CDR2 are ENHRY and SYGVKD. The CDR3 runs to 15 residues. Trimming left V 4 bases short and J 1 base short, with 11 bases between. The DNA of the CDR3 is TGTGCCATCAGTGTACAGCCGGGGAGCAATCAGCCCCAGCATTTT. Encoded protein: CAISVQPGSNQPQHF.

This clone was detected only a few times. The chain has TRBV6-6 and TRBJ2-7, with 9 positions matching TRBD1. The CDR3 has 13 residues. V trimming: 6 bases; J trimming: 0 bases; junction bases outside the gene matches: 0. The germline gives CDR1 MNHNY, CDR2 SVGAGI (reference sequence). CDR3 region: CASRDRGSYEQYF. The CDR3, as DNA: TGTGCCAGCAGGGACAGGGGCTCCTACGAGCAGTACTTC.

This chain joins TRBV27 and TRBJ2-2; TRBD2 aligns across 11 bases. CDR3 length: 17 residues. CDR1 MNHEY and CDR2 SMNVEV come from the germline V gene (reference sequence). Trimming took 2 bases from V and 4 from J; bases not matched to a gene: 6. CDR3 DNA: TGTGCCAGCAGTTTAATGCCACTAGCGGGAGTCACCGGGGAGCTGTTTTTT. Its translation is CASSLMPLAGVTGELFF.

This clone was observed a few times. This sequence joins TRBV5-4 and TRBJ2-2; no definite D call. The CDR3 sequence is 15 residues long. Germline CDR1 and CDR2: SGHNT and YYREEE (reference sequence). Trimming removed 0 bases from V and 2 bases from J, with 8 bases in between. CDR3 region: CASSLVQYNTGELFF. CDR3 sequence (DNA): TGTGCCAGCAGCTTGGTACAGTACAACACCGGGGAGCTGTTTTTT.

V is TRBV4-1 and J is TRBJ2-5; 12 positions agree with TRBD2. Germline-derived CDR1 and CDR2 are MGHRA and YSYEKL. J lost 1 base, V lost 3 bases, and 3 bases had no gene match. CDR3 length: 16 amino acids. The CDR3 region is CASSHTSGRPQETQYF. CDR3 sequence (DNA): TGCGCCAGCAGCCACACTAGCGGGAGGCCCCAAGAGACCCAGTACTTC.

The rearrangement joins TRBV5-6 to TRBJ2-7, with 9 bases lining up with TRBD2. This CDR3 has 16 amino acids. Germline CDR1 reads SGHDT; CDR2 reads YYEEEE. After removal of 0 bases from V and 5 bases from J, the junction contained 9 bases not matched to a gene. The CDR3 sequence: CASSLGGGLALHEQYF. The CDR3 DNA is TGTGCCAGCAGCTTGGGGGGGGGACTAGCTCTCCACGAGCAGTACTTC.

The V call is TRBV25-1, the J call TRBJ2-5, with 8 bases lining up with TRBD2. This CDR3 has 16 residues. Looked up from germline, CDR1 is MGHDK and CDR2 is SYGVNS. J was trimmed by 1 base and V by 5 bases; bases with no gene match: 9. CDR3 sequence reads: CASSKGLAGSQETQYF. Written as DNA, the CDR3 is TGTGCCAGCAGTAAGGGATTAGCGGGGAGCCAAGAGACCCAGTACTTC.

This chain links TRBV20-1 with TRBJ2-5; D gene unclear. V lost 6 bases and J 1 base, leaving 6 bases between the germline ends. This CDR3 region has 11 residues. Germline values: CDR1 DFQATT, CDR2 SNEGSKA (reference sequence). In DNA form, the CDR3 reads TGCAGTGCCTCTCCCCAAGAGACCCAGTACTTC. Protein: CSASPQETQYF.

This rearrangement joins TRBV6-6 to TRBJ2-7; 13 bases are a match to TRBD2. Trimming at V came to 6 bases and at J to 1 base, leaving 3 bases not matched to a gene. Germline CDR1 and CDR2: MNHNY and SVGAGI (reference sequence). The CDR3 sequence is 15 residues long. The CDR3 DNA sequence: TGTGCCAGCAGACCGGGACTAGCGGGATCCTACGAGCAGTACTTC. It yields the protein CASRPGLAGSYEQYF.

V is TRBV6-4 and J is TRBJ1-4; 10 bases are a match to TRBD1. The CDR3 runs to 17 residues. CDR1 is MRHNA and CDR2 is SNTAGT in the germline V gene. The junction had 17 bases not matched to a gene; V was cut back by 10 bases and J by 6 bases. The CDR3 here is CAKQCRTGGFQDEKLFF. The CDR3 DNA is TGTGCCAAGCAGTGTCGGACAGGGGGTTTCCAGGATGAAAAACTGTTTTTT.

This sequence joins TRBV18 and TRBJ2-3, with TRBD1 matching over 9 bases. Germline CDR1 and CDR2: KGHSH and LQKENI. The junction had 4 bases not matched to a gene; V was cut back by 1 base and J by 5 bases. This CDR3 is 15 amino acids long. The CDR3 nucleotides read TGTGCCAGCTCACCACAAGGACAGGGGAAAGATACGCAGTATTTT. It specifies CASSPQGQGKDTQYF. Using reference TRBV18 and TRBJ2-3 for the parts outside the CDR3, the full variable domain is NAGVMQNPRHLVRRRGQEARLRCSPMKGHSHVYWYRQLPEEGLKFMVYLQKENIIDESGMPKERFSAEFPKEGPSILRIQQVVRGDSAAYFCASSPQGQGKDTQYFGPGTRLTVL.

This clone has more than one count but fewer than ten. V usage is TRBV12-5 and J usage is TRBJ2-1; 11 bases are a match to TRBD2. The germline CDR1 and CDR2 sequences are LGHNT and FRNRAP. This CDR3 has 14 residues. J lost 7 bases, V lost 5 bases, and 4 bases had no gene match. The CDR3 bases are TGTGCTAGTGGTCACCGGACTAGCGGGAATGAGCAGTTCTTC. Translated, it gives CASGHRTSGNEQFF.

The table lists this clone with a few counts. V gene TRBV5-1 combines with J gene TRBJ1-4; no definite D call. This CDR3 has 15 residues. Germline CDR1 is SGHRS and CDR2 is YFSETQ. Trimming took off 0 bases at V and 6 bases at J, with 12 bases between the two ends. CDR3 DNA: TGCGCCAGCAGCTTGGTGGCCGCGGCTGATGAAAAACTGTTTTTT. Its translation is CASSLVAAADEKLFF.

This clone was seen once. CDR3 nucleotide sequence: TGCGCCAGCAGCCAGCCTCTAGCGGGATGGGGGAATGAGCAGTTCTTC. Encoded protein: CASSQPLAGWGNEQFF. The V gene is TRBV4-1, the J gene TRBJ2-1, with 9 bases lining up with TRBD2. Germline assignment: CDR1 MGHRA and CDR2 YSYEKL. The CDR3 consists of 16 residues. After removal of 3 bases from V and 7 bases from J, the junction contained 10 bases not matched to a gene.

The rearrangement links TRBV19 to TRBJ1-2; tentatively, D is TRBD1 (5 bases). The germline V and J ends were trimmed by 3 bases and 8 bases, with 13 bases remaining between them. The CDR3 consists of 13 residues. Germline CDR1 LNHDA, CDR2 SQIVND (reference sequence). The CDR3 spells CASSISQGYGYTF. As DNA, the CDR3 is TGTGCCAGTAGTATCTCGCAGGGATACGGCTACACCTTC.

This sequence joins TRBV28 and TRBJ2-1; tentative D call: TRBD2 (5 bases). CDR1 is MDHEN and CDR2 is SYDVKM in the germline V gene. V was pared by 6 bases and J by 3 bases, with 18 bases between. The CDR3 has 16 amino acids. This CDR3 reads CASSPVGAAFYNEQFF. The CDR3 DNA follows: TGTGCCAGCAGCCCCGTGGGAGCGGCCTTCTACAATGAGCAGTTCTTC.

The chain links TRBV18 to TRBJ2-2, with TRBD2 matching over 8 bases. Trimming removed 0 bases from V and 7 bases from J; junction bases left unmatched: 7. Germline lookup yields CDR1 KGHSH and CDR2 LQKENI. CDR3 length: 16 amino acids. CDR3 in amino acids: CASSPPGREAVGELFF. CDR3 in DNA: TGTGCCAGCTCACCACCTGGGCGGGAGGCTGTCGGGGAGCTGTTTTTT.

The chain joins TRBV2 to TRBJ2-5; 9 bases are a match to TRBD1. The CDR3 spans 15 residues. Trimming took 1 base from V and 5 from J; bases not matched to a gene: 5. Germline V CDR1 and CDR2: SNHLY, FYNNEI. In nucleotides, the CDR3 is TGTGCCAGCAGTGAAGACAGGGGGCGAAGTGAGACCCAGTACTTC. It codes for CASSEDRGRSETQYF.